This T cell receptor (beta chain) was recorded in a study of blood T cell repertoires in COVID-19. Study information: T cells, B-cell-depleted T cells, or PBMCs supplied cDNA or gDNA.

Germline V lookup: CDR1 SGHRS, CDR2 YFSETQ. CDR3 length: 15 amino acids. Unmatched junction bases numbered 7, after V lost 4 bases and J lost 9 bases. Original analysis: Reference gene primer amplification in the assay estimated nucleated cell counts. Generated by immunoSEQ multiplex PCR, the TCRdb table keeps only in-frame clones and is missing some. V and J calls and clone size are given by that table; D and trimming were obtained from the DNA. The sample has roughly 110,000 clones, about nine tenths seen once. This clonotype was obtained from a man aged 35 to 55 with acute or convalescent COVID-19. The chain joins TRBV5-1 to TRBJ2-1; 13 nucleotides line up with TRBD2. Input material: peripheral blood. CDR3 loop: CASSPGTSGIGEQFF. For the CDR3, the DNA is TGCGCCAGCAGCCCCGGGACTAGCGGGATAGGTGAGCAGTTCTTC.